This is a list of T cell receptor beta chains from one sample in a study of blood T cell repertoires in COVID-19. The data were produced by immunoSEQ multiplex PCR, yet TCRdb's version contains in-frame clones alone and is incomplete. The top ten hold 5% to 5.5% of the sample, which has approximately 50,000 clones, over 75% seen once. What was sequenced was peripheral blood. These receptors all come from a man between 65 and 85 years old with acute or convalescent COVID-19. The CDR3 runs from the conserved cysteine through the conserved F or W. Each record gives: J gene, D gene, clone size, V gene, CDR3 DNA, CDR3 protein. D genes are given only for firm matches. Part of the rows lack a size; the others show once, few, many or a class for expanded clones.

j_gene: TRBJ1-6; d_gene: .; abundance: .; v_gene: TRBV9; CDR3nt: TGTGCCAGCAGCGTAGGTGGCCCCAATTCACCCCTCCACTTT; CDR3aa: CASSVGGPNSPLHF
j_gene: TRBJ2-3; d_gene: TRBD2; abundance: .; v_gene: TRBV7-3; CDR3nt: TGTGCTAGCCGGACTAGCGGGGGGGCCTTAGATACGCAGTATTTT; CDR3aa: CASRTSGGALDTQYF
j_gene: TRBJ1-5; d_gene: .; abundance: .; v_gene: TRBV19; CDR3nt: TGTGCCAGTAGTCCGCTTGGGGGCAGGGTTAGCAATCAGCCCCAGCATTTT; CDR3aa: CASSPLGGRVSNQPQHF
j_gene: TRBJ1-6; d_gene: .; abundance: .; v_gene: TRBV5-1; CDR3nt: TGCGCCAGCAGCTCACACACTGGAGGGGTGAATTCACCCCTCCACTTT; CDR3aa: CASSSHTGGVNSPLHF
j_gene: TRBJ2-1; d_gene: TRBD1; abundance: .; v_gene: TRBV4-1; CDR3nt: TGCGCCAGCAGCCAAGTAACCTACCAACGAAACAGGGGGCACGAGCAGTTCTTC; CDR3aa: CASSQVTYQRNRGHEQFF
j_gene: TRBJ1-1; d_gene: .; abundance: once; v_gene: TRBV2; CDR3nt: TGTGCCAGCAGGGATGTGAACAGGGACACTGAAGCTTTCTTT; CDR3aa: CASRDVNRDTEAFF
j_gene: TRBJ1-3; d_gene: .; abundance: .; v_gene: TRBV30; CDR3nt: TGTGCCTCCCGGAGGGGATCCTCTGGAAACACCATATATTTT; CDR3aa: CASRRGSSGNTIYF
j_gene: TRBJ1-4; d_gene: TRBD1; abundance: .; v_gene: TRBV5-4; CDR3nt: TGTGCCAGCAGCAGGGACAGTAATGAAAAACTGTTTTTT; CDR3aa: CASSRDSNEKLFF
j_gene: TRBJ1-5; d_gene: .; abundance: once; v_gene: TRBV18; CDR3nt: TGTGCCAGCTCACCGGGACAAAGTAGCAATCAGCCCCAGCATTTT; CDR3aa: CASSPGQSSNQPQHF
j_gene: TRBJ1-2; d_gene: .; abundance: .; v_gene: TRBV7-6; CDR3nt: TGTGCCAGCAGCTTAGGTTCTGGGGCTGGCTACACCTTC; CDR3aa: CASSLGSGAGYTF
j_gene: TRBJ1-5; d_gene: .; abundance: .; v_gene: TRBV12-3/TRBV12-4; CDR3nt: TGTGCCAGCAGTCCGGGAGGGGATCAGCCCCAGCATTTT; CDR3aa: CASSPGGDQPQHF
j_gene: TRBJ1-6; d_gene: .; abundance: .; v_gene: TRBV6-5; CDR3nt: TGTGCCAGCAGCGAGATTTGGAATTCACCCCTCCACTTT; CDR3aa: CASSEIWNSPLHF
j_gene: TRBJ1-1; d_gene: .; abundance: .; v_gene: TRBV7-9; CDR3nt: TGTGCCAGCAGCTTCGGGACTAACACTGAAGCTTTCTTT; CDR3aa: CASSFGTNTEAFF
j_gene: TRBJ2-5; d_gene: TRBD1; abundance: .; v_gene: TRBV2; CDR3nt: TGTGCCAGCAGGACCGGGACAGGGGGGGAAGAGACCCAGTACTTC; CDR3aa: CASRTGTGGEETQYF
j_gene: TRBJ2-7; d_gene: TRBD1; abundance: .; v_gene: TRBV28; CDR3nt: TGTGCCAGCACCTTCCGACAGGGGGCGCCCTACGAGCAGTACTTC; CDR3aa: CASTFRQGAPYEQYF
j_gene: TRBJ2-7; d_gene: .; abundance: .; v_gene: TRBV5-1; CDR3nt: TGCGCCAGCAGCTTGGGAGTAACCACCTACGAGCAGTACTTC; CDR3aa: CASSLGVTTYEQYF
j_gene: TRBJ1-4; d_gene: .; abundance: .; v_gene: TRBV28; CDR3nt: TGTGCCAGCAGTTTATTCAGGACAAATAATGAAAAACTGTTTTTT; CDR3aa: CASSLFRTNNEKLFF
j_gene: TRBJ2-7; d_gene: TRBD2; abundance: .; v_gene: TRBV18; CDR3nt: TGTGCCAGCTCACCCGGGCTAGCGGGGGGTCATCAGCAGTACTTC; CDR3aa: CASSPGLAGGHQQYF
j_gene: TRBJ1-2; d_gene: .; abundance: .; v_gene: TRBV10-3; CDR3nt: TGTGCCATCAGTGAGCCAGGGGCAGCCAACTATGGCTACACCTTC; CDR3aa: CAISEPGAANYGYTF
j_gene: TRBJ1-4; d_gene: .; abundance: .; v_gene: TRBV27; CDR3nt: TGTGCCAGCAGTTTATCGGGGGGAAAACTGTTTTTT; CDR3aa: CASSLSGGKLFF
j_gene: TRBJ1-2; d_gene: .; abundance: .; v_gene: TRBV19; CDR3nt: TGTGCCAGTAGTATCCCGATGGCCAACTATGGCTACACCTTC; CDR3aa: CASSIPMANYGYTF
j_gene: TRBJ2-2; d_gene: TRBD1; abundance: .; v_gene: TRBV6-5; CDR3nt: TGTGCCAGCAGTTACAACAGGGGGAACACCGGGGAGCTGTTTTTT; CDR3aa: CASSYNRGNTGELFF
j_gene: TRBJ2-7; d_gene: TRBD1; abundance: .; v_gene: TRBV19; CDR3nt: TGTGCCAGTAGCACCGGGACAGGGGGTAACTACGAGCAGTACTTC; CDR3aa: CASSTGTGGNYEQYF
j_gene: TRBJ2-7; d_gene: TRBD1; abundance: .; v_gene: TRBV6-2/TRBV6-3; CDR3nt: TGTGCCAGCAGTTACACCGACAGGGAAAGGCGCGAGCAGTACTTC; CDR3aa: CASSYTDRERREQYF
j_gene: TRBJ2-3; d_gene: TRBD2; abundance: .; v_gene: TRBV6-2/TRBV6-3; CDR3nt: TGTGCCAGCAGCCCCCCCCCGGCGACTAGCCCGAAGTATTTT; CDR3aa: CASSPPPATSPKYF
j_gene: TRBJ2-2; d_gene: .; abundance: .; v_gene: TRBV19; CDR3nt: TGTGCCAGTAGTATGGGACACACGAACACCGGGGAGCTGTTTTTT; CDR3aa: CASSMGHTNTGELFF
j_gene: TRBJ1-2; d_gene: .; abundance: .; v_gene: TRBV30; CDR3nt: TGTGCCTGGAGTGTGGCGGCCAACTATGGCTACACCTTC; CDR3aa: CAWSVAANYGYTF
j_gene: TRBJ2-2; d_gene: TRBD1; abundance: few; v_gene: TRBV29-1; CDR3nt: TGCAGCGTTGAGGGGGACAGGAACACCGGGGAGCTGTTTTTT; CDR3aa: CSVEGDRNTGELFF
j_gene: TRBJ1-2; d_gene: .; abundance: .; v_gene: TRBV12-3/TRBV12-4; CDR3nt: TGTGCCAGCAGAACCGGACAGACTAATGGCTACACCTTC; CDR3aa: CASRTGQTNGYTF
j_gene: TRBJ1-6; d_gene: .; abundance: .; v_gene: TRBV5-1; CDR3nt: TGCGCCAGCAGCTTGCAGTTAAATTCACCCCTCCACTTT; CDR3aa: CASSLQLNSPLHF
j_gene: TRBJ2-7; d_gene: TRBD2; abundance: .; v_gene: TRBV7-2; CDR3nt: TGTGCCAGCAGCTCCCCCGGGACTAGCGGGGGGGCACGTATGTACGAGCAGTACTTC; CDR3aa: CASSSPGTSGGARMYEQYF
j_gene: TRBJ1-1; d_gene: .; abundance: .; v_gene: TRBV29-1; CDR3nt: TGCAGCGGAACTCCGCACCTGAACACTGAAGCTTTCTTT; CDR3aa: CSGTPHLNTEAFF
j_gene: TRBJ1-2; d_gene: TRBD1; abundance: .; v_gene: TRBV2; CDR3nt: TGTGCCAGCAGCGCAACCGGGACAGGGAGCTATGGCTACACCTTC; CDR3aa: CASSATGTGSYGYTF
j_gene: TRBJ2-2; d_gene: TRBD2; abundance: .; v_gene: TRBV19; CDR3nt: TGTGCCAGTTTCCGACTAGCGGGGGTTACCGGGGAGCTGTTTTTT; CDR3aa: CASFRLAGVTGELFF
j_gene: TRBJ2-1; d_gene: TRBD1; abundance: once; v_gene: TRBV5-6; CDR3nt: TGTGCCAGCAGGACAGGGGGCCGCAATCTTGAGCAGTTCTTC; CDR3aa: CASRTGGRNLEQFF
j_gene: TRBJ1-5; d_gene: TRBD1; abundance: few; v_gene: TRBV19; CDR3nt: TGTGCCAGTACCTCTGGGACAGGGCCCAATCAGCCCCAGCATTTT; CDR3aa: CASTSGTGPNQPQHF
j_gene: TRBJ1-5; d_gene: .; abundance: .; v_gene: TRBV10-1; CDR3nt: TGCGCCACCGACACCTACAATCAGCCCCAGCATTTT; CDR3aa: CATDTYNQPQHF
j_gene: TRBJ2-7; d_gene: TRBD1; abundance: .; v_gene: TRBV5-1; CDR3nt: TGCGCCAGCAGCTTACAACAGGGGAGCTCCTACGAGCAGTACTTC; CDR3aa: CASSLQQGSSYEQYF
j_gene: TRBJ2-5; d_gene: TRBD2; abundance: once; v_gene: TRBV9; CDR3nt: TGTGCCAGCAGCGATGGGACTAGCGGGGGACCCATTGGTGAGACCCAGTACTTC; CDR3aa: CASSDGTSGGPIGETQYF
j_gene: TRBJ1-6; d_gene: TRBD1; abundance: few; v_gene: TRBV18; CDR3nt: TGTGCCAGCTCCCTCCGGGACAGTAATTCACCCCTCCACTTT; CDR3aa: CASSLRDSNSPLHF
j_gene: TRBJ1-1; d_gene: .; abundance: .; v_gene: TRBV7-2; CDR3nt: TGTGCCAGCAGCTCACAGCCACAGGTTATGAACACTGAAGCTTTCTTT; CDR3aa: CASSSQPQVMNTEAFF
j_gene: TRBJ1-2; d_gene: .; abundance: .; v_gene: TRBV14; CDR3nt: TGTGCCAGCAGCCAAGGTGGACTCTATGGCTACACCTTC; CDR3aa: CASSQGGLYGYTF
j_gene: TRBJ2-7; d_gene: TRBD1; abundance: .; v_gene: TRBV7-9; CDR3nt: TGTGCCAGCAGCACCGGACGGGACAGGGGGTTATACGAGCAGTACTTC; CDR3aa: CASSTGRDRGLYEQYF
j_gene: TRBJ1-1; d_gene: .; abundance: .; v_gene: TRBV19; CDR3nt: TGTGCCAGTAGTCTTAATACTGAAGCTTTCTTT; CDR3aa: CASSLNTEAFF
j_gene: TRBJ2-1; d_gene: TRBD2; abundance: large; v_gene: TRBV19; CDR3nt: TGTGCCAGTAGTATAGCGAGTACTAGCGGGGGGAACACCTACAATGAGCAGTTCTTC; CDR3aa: CASSIASTSGGNTYNEQFF
j_gene: TRBJ1-1; d_gene: TRBD1; abundance: .; v_gene: TRBV7-2; CDR3nt: TGTGCCAGCAGCCGGACAGGGCGAGAAGCTTTCTTT; CDR3aa: CASSRTGREAFF
j_gene: TRBJ1-2; d_gene: TRBD1; abundance: .; v_gene: TRBV4-1; CDR3nt: TGCGCCAGCAGCCAAGTGGGACAGGGGTTAACTAACTATGGCTACACCTTC; CDR3aa: CASSQVGQGLTNYGYTF
j_gene: TRBJ1-5; d_gene: TRBD1; abundance: .; v_gene: TRBV2; CDR3nt: TGTGCCAGCAGTGCCTTGGTCCGGGACAGACAGTATAGCAATCAGCCCCAGCATTTT; CDR3aa: CASSALVRDRQYSNQPQHF
j_gene: TRBJ2-7; d_gene: .; abundance: .; v_gene: TRBV5-5; CDR3nt: TGTGCCAGCAGCTTGGCCCGGGACTTATCCTACGAGCAGTACTTC; CDR3aa: CASSLARDLSYEQYF
j_gene: TRBJ2-2; d_gene: TRBD1; abundance: .; v_gene: TRBV14; CDR3nt: TGTGCCAGCAGCCGCTGGACAGGCGTAAACACCGGGGAGCTGTTTTTT; CDR3aa: CASSRWTGVNTGELFF
j_gene: TRBJ2-5; d_gene: TRBD2; abundance: .; v_gene: TRBV6-1; CDR3nt: TGTGCCAGCAGTGATCTTAGCGGGGCAAAAGAGACCCAGTACTTC; CDR3aa: CASSDLSGAKETQYF
j_gene: TRBJ2-1; d_gene: TRBD1; abundance: .; v_gene: TRBV24-1; CDR3nt: TGTGCCACCAGTGGGGGACAGGGGCCCTACAATGAGCAGTTCTTC; CDR3aa: CATSGGQGPYNEQFF